This entry features one TCR beta chain sequence. The clone's antigen remains unknown. Nothing much larger sits one base from this clone, and base qualities are not available. CD8 naive samples consisted of CD45RO-negative cells that were positively selected for CCR7, yielding a CD45RA+CCR7+ population without TemRA cells. The donors were healthy, HIV-negative adults with no recently reported acute infections or vaccinations. Every donor was a Caucasian adult living in Nashville, Tennessee, USA. Blood was collected by leukapheresis, and PBMCs were isolated by Ficoll-Histopaque density gradient centrifugation and then cryopreserved in liquid nitrogen vapor phase. Purity and quantity of every magnetically sorted T cell population were checked by analytical flow cytometry. Each sorted fraction had its genomic DNA isolated and then quantified by UV absorbance on a Nanodrop 2000c. TCR CDR3 regions were amplified from genomic DNA by multiplex PCR using the deep immunoSEQ assay. Extracted genomic DNA from each cell subset was distributed evenly across all wells of several immunoSEQ 96-well plates, and each plate was treated as a replicate. For sorted subsets, 150 to 250 ng genomic DNA, equal to tens of thousands of T cell genomes, was loaded into each replicate PCR. Purified libraries were quantified with a Qubit 3.0 fluorometer, sized on a Bioanalyzer 2100, and re-quantified with the KAPA Library Quantification kit. Each immunoSEQ 96-well plate was sequenced on its own single-read 150-cycle Illumina NextSeq 550 flow cell. The published analysis was carried out like this. Because the immunoSEQ output held only junctional sequences and lacked quality scores, the filtering could not match the filtering applied to full-length reads. Sequences were annotated with PyIR, a Python wrapper for IgBLAST v1.9, using IMGT germline references to assign V/J genes and CDR3. Reads were filtered out if the reads had weak V/J assignments (E-value above 1e-6), no CDR3, stop codons, out-of-frame junctions, or ambiguous translated residues. V3J clonotypes were defined as sequences sharing the same inferred V gene, J gene, and CDR3 amino acid sequence. Percentage overlap between repertoires was calculated by dividing the number of shared unique clonotypes by the size of the smaller repertoire. Three approaches were used to assess repertoire richness: RTK rarefaction, the Chao1 estimator, and Recon v2.1 estimates of unobserved clonotypes. Generation probabilities were computed with OLGA for all TCRbeta clonotypes obtained by the gDNA method from a few donors. In TCRdb, the immuneACCESS table is reduced to in-frame sequences with V and J assigned. These tables do not hold every clone; where another copy was compared, an unresolved V gene accounts for under half, and the others remain unexplained. V and J calls and clone size are copied from that table; D and trimming were computed from the DNA. The sample includes roughly 2 million clones, with roughly 94% observed a single time. Together, the top ten hold about 1.1% of the sample.

The data are from a study of shared clonotypes between healthy human individuals (dated by TCRdb to about 2020). Background on the whole study: The cohort comprised two women and a few men aged 18 to 49 years. For each donor, CD4 naive and CD4 memory were each given three plates, CD8 naive was given two plates, and CD8 memory was given one plate. Blood TCR repertoires of about five healthy adults were deeply sequenced to estimate repertoire size and the extent of clonotype sharing between individuals. To increase sequencing depth and limit assay-specific biases, different laboratories used diverse techniques to prepare libraries and sequence TCR repertoires. Per donor, leukapheresis produced somewhere between about 0.8 and 9 billion PBMCs. Here is what the overall study found, with its caveats: Higher generation probabilities were observed for clonotypes shared by all four sorted-subset donors than for non-shared clonotypes. Naive subsets generally had larger estimated clonotype richness than memory subsets. Pairwise subsampling indicated that sequencing depth was expected to affect the degree of clonotype sharing among donors. Sharing across a few donors was observed for around 4.8% of naive CD4, over 3% of naive CD8, over 2% of memory CD4, and approximately 0.41% of memory CD8 clonotypes. Sampling was limited to blood, and TCR repertoires in tissue likely differ from TCR repertoires in blood. The genetic and exposure-history diversity represented was limited by the small number of donors. Even with the large sequencing depth, rarefaction of the sorted-subset datasets indicated that sequencing was incomplete.

As encoded in the germline V gene, CDR1 is MNHNS while CDR2 is SASEGT. Ends trimmed: V by 4 bases, J by 5 bases; bases unmatched to a gene: 10. Counted from cysteine to phenylalanine, this CDR3 has 15 amino acids. The CDR3 DNA has 45 bases and is translated from base 1. The chain links TRBV6-1 with TRBJ2-7, with 8 bases matching TRBD2. The receptor was derived from a man younger than 35 in good health. Sequencing input: naive CD8+ T cells sorted from blood. This specimen's cell subset or site label, interpreted: CD45RA+CCR7+. The CDR3 in this case is CASSALRRGGDEQYF. In nucleotide form, the sequence is TGTGCCAGCAGTGCCTTACGACGGGGGGGCGACGAGCAGTACTTC.